One and the same sample provided the 19 T cell receptor beta chains below, sequenced in a study of long-term antiretroviral therapy in people with HIV. This was the immunoSEQ v3.0 assay at survey level. Assay used: immunoSEQ multiplex PCR; TCRdb lists only in-frame clones, some missing. Of about 24,000 clones in the sample, roughly 77% were seen once. This material consisted of unsorted PBMCs, taken 4.4 years after starting antiretroviral therapy. The receptors stem from a man aged 25-45 years with HIV.

This chain connects TRBV7-8 to TRBJ1-5; D is possibly TRBD1 (6 bases). The CDR3 extends over 15 amino acids. The V gene's germline CDR1 is SGHVS and CDR2 FQNEAQ. With 3 bases removed from V and 4 bases from J, the gap between germline ends came to 13 bases. Here the CDR3 DNA reads TGTGCCAGCAGCTTGGGGGCAGGGACGAATCAGCCCCAGCATTTT. Translation: CASSLGAGTNQPQHF. The full variable domain, its missing parts supplied by reference TRBV7-8 and TRBJ1-5, is GAGVSQSPRYKVAKRGQDVALRCDPISGHVSLFWYQQALGQGPEFLTYFQNEAQLDKSGLPSDRFFAERPEGSVSTLKIQRTQQEDSAVYLCASSLGAGTNQPQHFGDGTRLSIL.

In its sample, this clone was seen a few times. The chain recombines TRBV5-6 with TRBJ2-2, with a weak D call TRBD1 (7 bases). CDR3 length: 17 amino acids. The germline CDR1 and CDR2 sequences are SGHDT and YYEEEE. Trimming left V 4 bases short and J 3 bases short, with 19 bases between. CDR3 in DNA: TGTGCCAGCAGCCCCGGAGGGGGCAATTGGGACACCGGGGAGCTGTTTTTT. Its translation: CASSPGGGNWDTGELFF.

A single count supports this clone. V and J are TRBV6-5 and TRBJ1-1; D is unresolved. Trimming left V 0 bases short and J 6 bases short, with 11 bases between. This CDR3 spans 14 amino acids. Germline lookup yields CDR1 MNHEY and CDR2 SVGAGI. The CDR3 region is CASSYSEGVPEAFF. The CDR3 DNA is TGTGCCAGCAGTTACTCGGAGGGAGTCCCTGAAGCTTTCTTT.

This chain uses TRBV5-4 with TRBJ1-1; 7 positions agree with TRBD1. Trimming at V came to 4 bases and at J to 0 bases, leaving 6 bases not matched to a gene. This CDR3 is built from 15 residues. Per the germline V gene, CDR1 is SGHNT and CDR2 is YYREEE (reference sequence). The CDR3 loop reads CASSGPGQLNTEAFF. CDR3 sequence (DNA): TGTGCCAGCAGCGGCCCGGGACAGCTGAACACTGAAGCTTTCTTT.

This clone occurred once. Written as DNA, the CDR3 is TGCAGCGTTGGAGTGGATGAAAAACTGTTTTTT. Protein: CSVGVDEKLFF. V and J are TRBV29-1 and TRBJ1-4, with D uncertain. In germline, CDR1 is SQVTM, CDR2 ANQGSEA. The V end lost 4 bases, the J end lost 6 bases, and 6 bases lay between the germline ends. This CDR3 region has 11 residues.

This clone was observed once. The V gene is TRBV28, the J gene TRBJ2-5; D gene ambiguous. The CDR3 length is 10 residues. From germline, CDR1 is MDHEN and CDR2 SYDVKM. The ends were cut back, 8 bases at V and 6 bases at J, with 7 bases in the middle. CDR3 protein: CASRGKTQYF. The DNA for the CDR3 is TGTGCCAGCCGTGGGAAGACCCAGTACTTC.

The V call is TRBV9, the J call TRBJ2-1; 10 bases agree with TRBD2. Germline loops: CDR1 SGDLS, CDR2 YYNGEE. J lost 4 bases, V lost 0 bases, and 10 bases had no gene match. This CDR3 is 18 amino acids long. The CDR3 region is CASSVALREAGGYNEQFF. CDR3 DNA: TGTGCCAGCAGCGTAGCCCTCCGGGAAGCGGGGGGGTACAATGAGCAGTTCTTC.

CDR3 nucleotide sequence: TGTGCCAGCAGTCCGCCCCCCCGGACAGGTGGAATCTACGAGCAGTACTTC. Translating gives CASSPPPRTGGIYEQYF. V gene TRBV27 combines with J gene TRBJ2-7, with 7 bases aligning to TRBD1. Trimming at V came to 5 bases and at J to 3 bases, leaving 16 bases not matched to a gene. The germline V gene has CDR1 MNHEY and CDR2 SMNVEV (reference sequence). This CDR3 is 17 amino acids long.

This clone was detected only once. The rearrangement joins TRBV18 to TRBJ1-2; no clear D. Germline V gene lookup returns CDR1 KGHSH and CDR2 LQKENI. The CDR3 is made up of 16 amino acids. Deletions cut 2 bases from V and 3 bases from J, with 16 bases between. The CDR3 nucleotides are TGTGCCAGCTCACCAAAGGTCGGGGATCCCGACTATGGCTACACCTTC. Protein sequence: CASSPKVGDPDYGYTF.

Only one count was recorded for this clone. The rearrangement links TRBV5-6 to TRBJ2-6; D ambiguous. Deletions cut 4 bases from V and 4 bases from J, with 6 bases between. CDR3 size: 13 residues. Germline CDR1 reads SGHDT; CDR2 reads YYEEEE. This CDR3 is CASSHAGANVLTF. CDR3 in DNA: TGTGCCAGCAGCCACGCCGGGGCCAACGTCCTGACTTTC.

The chain recombines TRBV7-9 with TRBJ1-2; 10 bases match TRBD1. CDR3 length: 13 amino acids. The V gene end was trimmed by 5 bases and the J gene end by 4 bases; junction bases not matched to a gene: 1. Germline loops: CDR1 SEHNR, CDR2 FQNEAQ (reference sequence). CDR3 DNA: TGTGCCAGCAGCGGGGACAGGGGCTATGGCTACACCTTC. This codes for CASSGDRGYGYTF.

This chain joins TRBV7-9 and TRBJ2-2; 11 bases line up with TRBD1. The CDR3 runs 18 residues. CDR1 is SEHNR, CDR2 FQNEAQ, per germline (reference sequence). The J segment lost 6 bases and the V segment lost 4 bases, leaving 13 bases of the junction unmatched. CDR3 sequence reads: CASSSSRGQGASAGELFF. CDR3 DNA: TGTGCCAGCAGCTCAAGCCGTGGACAGGGGGCGTCGGCCGGGGAGCTGTTTTTT.

The J gene is TRBJ1-5, the V gene TRBV23-1; D remains unclear. TRBV23-1 counts as an open reading frame of uncertain function. The CDR3 contains 15 residues. The germline V and J ends were trimmed by 0 bases and 3 bases, with 9 bases remaining between them. CDR3 loop: CASSQSTGFNQPQHF. CDR3 nucleotides: TGCGCCAGCAGTCAATCTACTGGGTTCAATCAGCCCCAGCATTTT.

The rearrangement uses TRBV18 and TRBJ1-1; D might be TRBD1 (6 bases). Germline V gives CDR1 KGHSH, CDR2 LQKENI. There are 14 residues in the CDR3. Trimming left V 2 bases short and J 1 base short, with 8 bases between. This CDR3 is CASSPDRRNTEAFF. CDR3 nucleotides: TGTGCCAGCTCACCAGACAGGAGGAACACTGAAGCTTTCTTT.

This chain connects TRBV11-2 to TRBJ2-1; TRBD1 or TRBD2 may be the D gene (5 bases each). V lost 3 bases to trimming and J lost 4 bases, with 16 bases between them. CDR3 length: 16 residues. Germline CDR1 is SGHAT and CDR2 is FQNNGV. The CDR3, as DNA: TGTGCCAGCAGCTTGGCTCGGGACCCAGCGTACAATGAGCAGTTCTTC. It is translated as CASSLARDPAYNEQFF.

The chain joins TRBV28 to TRBJ1-1; TRBD1 aligns across 8 bases. Germline loops: CDR1 MDHEN, CDR2 SYDVKM. This CDR3 has 16 residues. With 5 bases clipped from V and 6 bases from J, the junction kept 14 bases outside the gene matches. The CDR3 spells CASSRRQGIAVAEAFF. CDR3 DNA sequence: TGTGCCAGCAGTCGGCGACAGGGGATCGCAGTCGCTGAAGCTTTCTTT.

This sequence joins TRBV7-2 and TRBJ2-7; perhaps D is TRBD1 or TRBD2 (5 bases each). The CDR3 runs 17 residues. Trimming stripped 4 bases from V and 2 bases from J, with 21 bases between. Germline V gene data show CDR1 as SGHTA and CDR2 as FQGNSA. CDR3 sequence (DNA): TGTGCCAGCAGCTCCCGGGTGGGGACGTACTCTACCTACGAGCAGTACTTC. This encodes CASSSRVGTYSTYEQYF.

The rearrangement joins TRBV5-4 to TRBJ2-5; D unresolved. CDR1 is SGHNT and CDR2 is YYREEE in the germline V gene (reference sequence). V was shortened by 2 bases and J by 5 bases, with 22 bases between the two germline ends. This CDR3 spans 17 amino acids. CDR3 DNA: TGTGCCAGCAGCTTAATAGGTCCGGCCAGAGATGTTGAGACCCAGTACTTC. It specifies CASSLIGPARDVETQYF.

The V and J genes are TRBV9 and TRBJ2-7; TRBD2 is a possible D gene (5 bases). The CDR3 spans 14 residues. Trimming left V 0 bases short and J 2 bases short, with 9 bases between. Per the germline V gene, CDR1 is SGDLS and CDR2 is YYNGEE. DNA of the CDR3: TGTGCCAGCAGCGTAGGAAGCGGAACCTACGAGCAGTACTTC. Its protein product is CASSVGSGTYEQYF.